This TCR beta chain was found in a study of blood T cell repertoires in COVID-19. Study-wide background: Acute and convalescent COVID-19 samples came from the United States, Italy and Spain.

Germline V gene data show CDR1 as SGDLS and CDR2 as YYNGEE. With V trimmed by 0 bases and J by 4 bases, 6 bases remained unmatched. The CDR3 has 17 amino acids. Generated by immunoSEQ multiplex PCR, the TCRdb table keeps only in-frame clones and is missing some. The repertoire includes approximately 200,000 clones, about 88% of them detected once, and roughly 4.5% sits in the top ten. The chain couples TRBV9 to TRBJ2-3; 12 nucleotides match TRBD2. The TCR was taken from a woman in her twenties or thirties who had been exposed to COVID-19. Sequenced input: PBMCs or T cells enriched from blood (not recorded which). The CDR3 DNA reads TGTGCCAGCAGCGTAGCCGGTGCTAGCGGGGGGGCAGATACGCAGTATTTT. It yields the protein CASSVAGASGGADTQYF. The whole variable domain, filled in from reference TRBV9 and TRBJ2-3, reads DSGVTQTPKHLITATGQRVTLRCSPRSGDLSVYWYQQSLDQGLQFLIQYYNGEERAKGNILERFSAQQFPDLHSELNLSSLELGDSALYFCASSVAGASGGADTQYFGPGTRLTVL.